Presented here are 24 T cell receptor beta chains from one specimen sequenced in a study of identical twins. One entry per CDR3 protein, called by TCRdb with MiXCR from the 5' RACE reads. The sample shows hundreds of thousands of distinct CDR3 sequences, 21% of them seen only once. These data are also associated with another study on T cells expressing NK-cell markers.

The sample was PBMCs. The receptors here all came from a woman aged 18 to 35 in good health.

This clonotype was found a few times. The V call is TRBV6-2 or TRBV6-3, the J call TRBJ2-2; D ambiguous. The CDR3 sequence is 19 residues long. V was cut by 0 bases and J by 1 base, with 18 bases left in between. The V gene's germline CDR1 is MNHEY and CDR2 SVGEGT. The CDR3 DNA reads TGTGCCAGCAGTTACTCGACGATAACCCCTCAAGGGAACACCGGGGAGCTGTTTTTT. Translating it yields CASSYSTITPQGNTGELFF.

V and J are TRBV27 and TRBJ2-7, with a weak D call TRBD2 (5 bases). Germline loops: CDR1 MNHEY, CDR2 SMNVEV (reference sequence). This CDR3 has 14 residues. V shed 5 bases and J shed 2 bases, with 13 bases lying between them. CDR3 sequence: CASSLSGNAYEQYF. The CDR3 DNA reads TGTGCCAGCAGTCTCTCCGGGAACGCCTACGAGCAGTACTTC.

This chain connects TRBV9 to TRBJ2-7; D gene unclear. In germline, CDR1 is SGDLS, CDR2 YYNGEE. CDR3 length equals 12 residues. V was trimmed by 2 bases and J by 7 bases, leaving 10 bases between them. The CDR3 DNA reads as TGTGCCAGCAGCGTGCAGAATGGGGAGCAGTACTTC. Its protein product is CASSVQNGEQYF.

The CDR3 coding sequence is TGTGCCAGCAGCACACAGGGGTATAGCAATCAGCCCCAGCATTTT. Translating it yields CASSTQGYSNQPQHF. The chain has TRBV7-2 and TRBJ1-5, with 7 bases identical to TRBD1. Germline values: CDR1 SGHTA, CDR2 FQGNSA. Unmatched junction bases numbered 4, after V lost 5 bases and J lost 0 bases. The CDR3 consists of 15 residues. The complete variable domain, with remaining parts taken from reference TRBV7-2 and TRBJ1-5, reads GAGVSQSPSNKVTEKGKDVELRCDPISGHTALYWYRQSLGQGLEFLIYFQGNSAPDKSGLPSDRFSAERTGGSVSTLTIQRTQQEDSAVYLCASSTQGYSNQPQHFGDGTRLSIL.

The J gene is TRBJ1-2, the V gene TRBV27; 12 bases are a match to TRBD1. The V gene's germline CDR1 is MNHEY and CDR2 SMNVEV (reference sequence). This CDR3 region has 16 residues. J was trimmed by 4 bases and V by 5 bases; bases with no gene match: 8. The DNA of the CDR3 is TGTGCCAGCAGTCCCGGGACAGGGGGCGATTTCTATGGCTACACCTTC. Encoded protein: CASSPGTGGDFYGYTF.

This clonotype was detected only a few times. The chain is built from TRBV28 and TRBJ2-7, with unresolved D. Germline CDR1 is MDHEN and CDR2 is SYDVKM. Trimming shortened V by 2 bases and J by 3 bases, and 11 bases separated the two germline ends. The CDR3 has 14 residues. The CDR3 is CASSLLGSDYEQYF. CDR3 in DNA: TGTGCCAGCAGTTTACTTGGGTCCGACTACGAGCAGTACTTC.

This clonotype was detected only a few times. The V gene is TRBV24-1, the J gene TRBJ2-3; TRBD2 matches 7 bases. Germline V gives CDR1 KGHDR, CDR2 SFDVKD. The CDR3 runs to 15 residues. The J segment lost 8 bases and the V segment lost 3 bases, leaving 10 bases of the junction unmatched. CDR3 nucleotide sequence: TGTGCCACCAGTGATCCTCGAGCGGGAATCGGTACGCAGTATTTT. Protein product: CATSDPRAGIGTQYF.

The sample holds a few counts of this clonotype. The DNA of the CDR3 is TGCAGTGCGGAGGACAGGGGGCTTTCCTACGAGCAGTACTTC. Its translation is CSAEDRGLSYEQYF. The chain has TRBV20-1 and TRBJ2-7; 11 bases match TRBD1. V lost 6 bases to trimming and J lost 1 base; unmatched junction nucleotides: 5. Germline V gives CDR1 DFQATT, CDR2 SNEGSKA (reference sequence). The CDR3 loop spans 14 amino acids.

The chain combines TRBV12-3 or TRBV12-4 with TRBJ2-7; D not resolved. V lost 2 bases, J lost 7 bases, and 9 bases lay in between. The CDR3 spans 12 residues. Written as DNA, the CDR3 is TGTGCCAGCAGTTTATTTCCTCGGGAGCAGTACTTC. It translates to CASSLFPREQYF.

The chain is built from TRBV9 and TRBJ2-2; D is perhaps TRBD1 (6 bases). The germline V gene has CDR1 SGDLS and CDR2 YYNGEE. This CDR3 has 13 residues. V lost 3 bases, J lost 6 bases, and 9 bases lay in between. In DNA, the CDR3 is TGTGCCAGCAGCGACAGGGTGTCCGGGGAGCTGTTTTTT. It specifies CASSDRVSGELFF.

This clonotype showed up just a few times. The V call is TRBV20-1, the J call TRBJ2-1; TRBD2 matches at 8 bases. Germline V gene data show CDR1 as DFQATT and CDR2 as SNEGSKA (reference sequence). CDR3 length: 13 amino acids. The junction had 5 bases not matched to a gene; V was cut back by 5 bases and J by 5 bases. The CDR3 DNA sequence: TGCAGTGCTCGTCGGGGGGGTGACAATGAGCAGTTCTTC. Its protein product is CSARRGGDNEQFF.

The CDR3 here is CASSHTSGPSPLHF. The CDR3 DNA reads as TGTGCCAGCAGCCACACGTCGGGTCCTTCACCCCTCCACTTT. V is TRBV9 and J is TRBJ1-6; no clear D gene. Between the trimmed V and J ends, which lost 4 bases and 9 bases, there was a span of 14 bases. Germline CDR1 and CDR2: SGDLS and YYNGEE. The CDR3 has 14 amino acids.

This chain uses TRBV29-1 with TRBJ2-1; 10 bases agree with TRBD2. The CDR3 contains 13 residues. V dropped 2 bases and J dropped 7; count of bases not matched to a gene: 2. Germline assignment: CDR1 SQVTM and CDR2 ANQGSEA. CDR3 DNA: TGCAGCGTTGAACTAGCGGGGGAAAATGAGCAGTTCTTC. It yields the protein CSVELAGENEQFF.

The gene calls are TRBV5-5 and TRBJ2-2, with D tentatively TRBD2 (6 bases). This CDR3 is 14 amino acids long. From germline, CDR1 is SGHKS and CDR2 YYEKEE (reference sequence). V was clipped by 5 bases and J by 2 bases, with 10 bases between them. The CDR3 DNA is TGTGCCAGCAGTGGGACTGTAAACACCGGGGAGCTGTTTTTT. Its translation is CASSGTVNTGELFF.

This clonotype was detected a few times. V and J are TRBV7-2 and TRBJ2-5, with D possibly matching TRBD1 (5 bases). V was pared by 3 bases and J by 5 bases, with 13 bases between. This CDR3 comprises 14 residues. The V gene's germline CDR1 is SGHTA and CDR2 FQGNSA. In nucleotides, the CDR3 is TGTGCCAGCAGCTTGTCCGCAGGGCGGGAGACCCAGTACTTC. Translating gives CASSLSAGRETQYF.

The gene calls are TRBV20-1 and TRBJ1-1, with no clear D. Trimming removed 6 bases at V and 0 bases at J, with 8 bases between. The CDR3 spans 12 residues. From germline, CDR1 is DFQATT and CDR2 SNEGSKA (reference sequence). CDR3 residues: CSAARLNTEAFF. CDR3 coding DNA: TGCAGTGCAGCTAGGTTGAACACTGAAGCTTTCTTT.

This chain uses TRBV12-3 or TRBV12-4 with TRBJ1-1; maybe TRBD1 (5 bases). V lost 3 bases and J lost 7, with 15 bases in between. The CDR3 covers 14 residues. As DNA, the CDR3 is TGTGCCAGCAGTTTGGGTCCGACTGGGGGTGAAGCTTTCTTT. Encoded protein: CASSLGPTGGEAFF.

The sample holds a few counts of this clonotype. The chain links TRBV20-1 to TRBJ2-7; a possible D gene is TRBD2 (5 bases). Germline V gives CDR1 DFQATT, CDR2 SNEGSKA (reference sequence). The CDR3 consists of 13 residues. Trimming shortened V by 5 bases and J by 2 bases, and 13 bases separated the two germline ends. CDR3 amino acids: CSARTVEAYEQYF. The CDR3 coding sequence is TGCAGTGCTCGGACGGTGGAGGCCTACGAGCAGTACTTC.

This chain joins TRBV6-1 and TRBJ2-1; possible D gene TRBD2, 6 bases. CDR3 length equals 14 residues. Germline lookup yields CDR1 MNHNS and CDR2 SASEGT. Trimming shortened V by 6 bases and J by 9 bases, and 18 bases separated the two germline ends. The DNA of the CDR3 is TGTGCCAGCAGGATGGGGGGAAGTAGGGGTGAGCAGTTCTTC. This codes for CASRMGGSRGEQFF.

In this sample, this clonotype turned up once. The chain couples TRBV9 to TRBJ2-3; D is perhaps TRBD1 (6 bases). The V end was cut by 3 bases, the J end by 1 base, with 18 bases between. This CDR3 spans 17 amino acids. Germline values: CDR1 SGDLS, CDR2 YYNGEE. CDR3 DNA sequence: TGTGCCAGCAGCGAAACCCCCTCTAGACAGGGCACAGATACGCAGTATTTT. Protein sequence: CASSETPSRQGTDTQYF.

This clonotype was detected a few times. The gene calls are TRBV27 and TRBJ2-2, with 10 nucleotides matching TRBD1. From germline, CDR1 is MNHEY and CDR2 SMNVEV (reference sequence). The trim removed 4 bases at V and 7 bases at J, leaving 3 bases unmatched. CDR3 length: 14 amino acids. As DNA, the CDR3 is TGTGCCAGCAGTTGGACAGGGGGGTTCGGGGAGCTGTTTTTT. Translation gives CASSWTGGFGELFF.

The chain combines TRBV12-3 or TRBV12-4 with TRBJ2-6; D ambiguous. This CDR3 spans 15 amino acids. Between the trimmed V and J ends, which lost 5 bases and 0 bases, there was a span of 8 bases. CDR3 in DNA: TGTGCCAGCAGTCCACTGGGCTCTGGGGCCAACGTCCTGACTTTC. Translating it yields CASSPLGSGANVLTF.

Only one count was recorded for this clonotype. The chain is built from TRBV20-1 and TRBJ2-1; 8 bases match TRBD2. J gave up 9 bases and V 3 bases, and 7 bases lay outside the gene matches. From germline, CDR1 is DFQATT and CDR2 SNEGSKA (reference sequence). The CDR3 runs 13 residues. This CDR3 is CSARRAGGFEQFF. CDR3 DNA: TGCAGTGCTAGGAGGGCGGGGGGATTTGAGCAGTTCTTC.

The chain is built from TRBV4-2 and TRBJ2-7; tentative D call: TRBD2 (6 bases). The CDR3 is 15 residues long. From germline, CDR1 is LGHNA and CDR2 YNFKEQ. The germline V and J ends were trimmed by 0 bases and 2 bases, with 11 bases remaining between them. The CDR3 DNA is TGTGCCAGCAGCCAAGAAGGCGGGGCAACCTACGAGCAGTACTTC. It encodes CASSQEGGATYEQYF.